This record concerns one T cell receptor beta chain sequence. Its target is not known. This sample was included in a study of T-cell memory formation after mild COVID-19. Overall study: For the most part, TCR clusters were specific to one donor. Study-wide points: Later expanders leaned CD4+, whereas clones that contracted between day 15 and 85 were balanced CD4/CD8. Chiefly within CM and EM were the contracting CD4+ clones; CD8+ ones were within EMRA.

From 5'RACE with constant-segment primers came TCR alpha and TCR beta cDNA libraries that carried sample barcodes and UMIs. TCRdb fed the 5' RACE reads into MiXCR, producing one record per CDR3 protein. The table has approximately 300,000 distinct CDR3 sequences, roughly 15% seen once. Trimming removed 4 bases from V and 2 bases from J, with 15 bases in between. The CDR3 contains 15 residues. Looked up from germline, CDR1 is SGDLS and CDR2 is YYNGEE. The origin of this receptor is a man aged 18 to 30 who had mild COVID-19 (a few samples of this study predate the infection). Cell type and time point are not known. Specimen: PBMCs or a T cell subset sorted from them (not recorded which). The chain is built from TRBV9 and TRBJ2-5, with D possibly matching TRBD2 (6 bases). CDR3 nucleotides: TGTGCCAGCAGCCCGGGTGGAGGGACTCAAGAGACCCAGTACTTC. The encoded protein is CASSPGGGTQETQYF.